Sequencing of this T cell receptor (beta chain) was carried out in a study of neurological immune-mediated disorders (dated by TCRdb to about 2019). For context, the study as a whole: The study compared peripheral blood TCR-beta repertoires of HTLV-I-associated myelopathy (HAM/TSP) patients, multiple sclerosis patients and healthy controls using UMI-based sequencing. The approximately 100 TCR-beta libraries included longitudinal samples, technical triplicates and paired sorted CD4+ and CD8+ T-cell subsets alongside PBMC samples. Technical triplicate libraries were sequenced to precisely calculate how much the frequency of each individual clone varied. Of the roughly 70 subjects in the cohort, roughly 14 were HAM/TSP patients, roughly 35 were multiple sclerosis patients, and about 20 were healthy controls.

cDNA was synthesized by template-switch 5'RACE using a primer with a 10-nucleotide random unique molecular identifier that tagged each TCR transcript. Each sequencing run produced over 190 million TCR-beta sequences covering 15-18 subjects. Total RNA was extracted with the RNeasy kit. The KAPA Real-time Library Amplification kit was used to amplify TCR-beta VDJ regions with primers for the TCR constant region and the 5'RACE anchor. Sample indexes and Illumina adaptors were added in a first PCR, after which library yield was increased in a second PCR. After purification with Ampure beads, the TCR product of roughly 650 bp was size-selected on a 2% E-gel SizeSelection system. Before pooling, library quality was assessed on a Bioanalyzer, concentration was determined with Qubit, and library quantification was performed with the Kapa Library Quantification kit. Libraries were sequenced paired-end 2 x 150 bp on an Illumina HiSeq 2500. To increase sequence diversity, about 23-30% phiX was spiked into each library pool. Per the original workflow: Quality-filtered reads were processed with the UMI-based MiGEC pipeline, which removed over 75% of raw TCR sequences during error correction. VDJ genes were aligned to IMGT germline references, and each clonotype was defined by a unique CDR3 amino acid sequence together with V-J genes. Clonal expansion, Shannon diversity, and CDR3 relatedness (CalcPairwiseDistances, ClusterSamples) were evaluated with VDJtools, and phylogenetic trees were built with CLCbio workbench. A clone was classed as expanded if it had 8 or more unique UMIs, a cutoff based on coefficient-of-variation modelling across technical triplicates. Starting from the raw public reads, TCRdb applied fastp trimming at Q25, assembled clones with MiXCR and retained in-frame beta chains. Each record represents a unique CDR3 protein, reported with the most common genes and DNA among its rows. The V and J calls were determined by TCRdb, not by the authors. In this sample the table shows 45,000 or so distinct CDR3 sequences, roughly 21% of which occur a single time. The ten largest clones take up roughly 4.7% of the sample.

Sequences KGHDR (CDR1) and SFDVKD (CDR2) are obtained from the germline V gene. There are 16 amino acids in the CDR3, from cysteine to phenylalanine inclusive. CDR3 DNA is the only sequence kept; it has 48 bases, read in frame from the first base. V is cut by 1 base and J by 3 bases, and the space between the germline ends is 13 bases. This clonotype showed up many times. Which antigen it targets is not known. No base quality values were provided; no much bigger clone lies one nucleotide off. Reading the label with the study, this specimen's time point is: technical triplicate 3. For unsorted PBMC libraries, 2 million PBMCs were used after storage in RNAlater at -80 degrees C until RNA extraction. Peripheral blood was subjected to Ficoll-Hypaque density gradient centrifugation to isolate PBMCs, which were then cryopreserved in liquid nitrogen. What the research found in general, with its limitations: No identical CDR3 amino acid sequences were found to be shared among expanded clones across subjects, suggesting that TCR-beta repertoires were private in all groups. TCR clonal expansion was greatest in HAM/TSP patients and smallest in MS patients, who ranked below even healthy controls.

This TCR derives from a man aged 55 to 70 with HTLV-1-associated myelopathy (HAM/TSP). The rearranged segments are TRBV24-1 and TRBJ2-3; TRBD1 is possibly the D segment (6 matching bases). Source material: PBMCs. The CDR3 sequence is CATSDFAGAKTDTQYF. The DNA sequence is TGTGCCACCAGTGATTTCGCAGGGGCGAAGACAGATACGCAGTATTTT.